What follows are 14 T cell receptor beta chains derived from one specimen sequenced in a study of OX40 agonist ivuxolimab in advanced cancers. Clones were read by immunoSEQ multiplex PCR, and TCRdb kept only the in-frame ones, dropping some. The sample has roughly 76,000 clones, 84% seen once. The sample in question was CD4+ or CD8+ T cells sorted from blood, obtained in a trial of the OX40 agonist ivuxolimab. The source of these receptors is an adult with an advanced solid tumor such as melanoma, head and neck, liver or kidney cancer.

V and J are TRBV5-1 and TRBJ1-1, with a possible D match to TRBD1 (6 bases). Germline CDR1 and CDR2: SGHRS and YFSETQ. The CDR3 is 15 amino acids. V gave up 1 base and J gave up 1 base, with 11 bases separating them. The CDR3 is CASSLSTGRNTEAFF. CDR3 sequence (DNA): TGCGCCAGCAGCTTGAGCACAGGGAGGAACACTGAAGCTTTCTTT.

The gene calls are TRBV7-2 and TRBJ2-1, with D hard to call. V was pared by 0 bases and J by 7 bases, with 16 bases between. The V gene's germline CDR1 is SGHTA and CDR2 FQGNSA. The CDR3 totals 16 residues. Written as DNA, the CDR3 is TGTGCCAGCAGCTTAGCTTCGGCCCGCGTTGGGAATGAGCAGTTCTTC. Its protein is CASSLASARVGNEQFF.

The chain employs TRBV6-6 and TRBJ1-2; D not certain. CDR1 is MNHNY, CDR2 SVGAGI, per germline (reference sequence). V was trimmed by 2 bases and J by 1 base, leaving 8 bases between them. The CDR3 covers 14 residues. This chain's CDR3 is CASSYDTYNYGYTF. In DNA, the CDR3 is TGTGCCAGCAGTTACGACACATATAACTATGGCTACACCTTC.

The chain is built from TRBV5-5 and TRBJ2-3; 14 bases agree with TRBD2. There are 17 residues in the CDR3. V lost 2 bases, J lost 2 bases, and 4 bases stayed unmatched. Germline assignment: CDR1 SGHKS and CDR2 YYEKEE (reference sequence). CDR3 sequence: CASSFGLAGGFTDTQYF. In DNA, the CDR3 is TGTGCCAGCAGCTTCGGACTAGCGGGGGGATTCACAGATACGCAGTATTTT.

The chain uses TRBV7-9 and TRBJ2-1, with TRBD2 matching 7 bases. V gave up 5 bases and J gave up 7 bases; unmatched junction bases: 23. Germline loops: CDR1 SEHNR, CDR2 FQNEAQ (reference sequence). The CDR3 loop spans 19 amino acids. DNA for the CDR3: TGTGCCAGCAGCCTATGGCCGACTTTGGGACTAATGGGAAAAAATGAGCAGTTCTTC. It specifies CASSLWPTLGLMGKNEQFF.

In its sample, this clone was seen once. The CDR3 loop reads CASSPAAVSNQPQHF. The DNA for the CDR3 is TGTGCCAGCTCACCGGCGGCAGTTAGCAATCAGCCCCAGCATTTT. This chain links TRBV18 with TRBJ1-5; D is unclear. CDR1 and CDR2 (germline): KGHSH, LQKENI. This CDR3 has 15 residues. V was trimmed by 3 bases and J by 0 bases, leaving 9 bases between them.

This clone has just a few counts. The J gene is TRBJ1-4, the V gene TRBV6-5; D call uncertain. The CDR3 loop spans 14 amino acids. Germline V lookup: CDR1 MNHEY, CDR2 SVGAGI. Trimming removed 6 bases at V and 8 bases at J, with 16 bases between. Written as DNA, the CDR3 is TGTGCCAGCAGCCGAGCCTCGTCAGGCGAAAAACTGTTTTTT. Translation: CASSRASSGEKLFF.

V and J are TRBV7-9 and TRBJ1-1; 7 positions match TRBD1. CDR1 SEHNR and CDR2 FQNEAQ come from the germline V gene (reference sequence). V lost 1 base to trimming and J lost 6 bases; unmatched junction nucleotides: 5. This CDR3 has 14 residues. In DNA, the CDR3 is TGTGCCAGCAGCTTAGTAGGGGGCGTCTCTGAAGCTTTCTTT. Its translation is CASSLVGGVSEAFF.

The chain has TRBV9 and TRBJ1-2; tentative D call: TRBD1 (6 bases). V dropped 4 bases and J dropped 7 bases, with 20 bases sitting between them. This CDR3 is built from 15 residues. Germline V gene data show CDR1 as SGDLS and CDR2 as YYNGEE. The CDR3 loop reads CASSTQGSAHRGYTF. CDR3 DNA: TGTGCCAGCAGCACACAGGGTTCGGCCCATCGTGGCTACACCTTC. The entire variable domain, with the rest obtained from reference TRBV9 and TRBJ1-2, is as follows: DSGVTQTPKHLITATGQRVTLRCSPRSGDLSVYWYQQSLDQGLQFLIQYYNGEERAKGNILERFSAQQFPDLHSELNLSSLELGDSALYFCASSTQGSAHRGYTFGSGTRLTVV.

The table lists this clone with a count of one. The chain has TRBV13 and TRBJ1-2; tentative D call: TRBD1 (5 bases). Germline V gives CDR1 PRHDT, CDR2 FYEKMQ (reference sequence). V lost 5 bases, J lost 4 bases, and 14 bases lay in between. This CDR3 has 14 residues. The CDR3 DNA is TGTGCCAGCAGCCCCCCCGGGACTCGCTATGGCTACACCTTC. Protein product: CASSPPGTRYGYTF. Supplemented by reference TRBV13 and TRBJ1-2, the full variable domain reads AAGVIQSPRHLIKEKRETATLKCYPIPRHDTVYWYQQGPGQDPQFLISFYEKMQSDKGSIPDRFSAQQFSDYHSELNMSSLELGDSALYFCASSPPGTRYGYTFGSGTRLTVV.

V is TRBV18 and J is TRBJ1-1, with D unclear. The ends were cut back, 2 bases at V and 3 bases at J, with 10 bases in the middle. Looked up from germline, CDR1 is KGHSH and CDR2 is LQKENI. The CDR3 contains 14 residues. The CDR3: CASSPTPKDTEAFF. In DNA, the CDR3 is TGTGCCAGCTCACCAACACCTAAGGACACTGAAGCTTTCTTT.

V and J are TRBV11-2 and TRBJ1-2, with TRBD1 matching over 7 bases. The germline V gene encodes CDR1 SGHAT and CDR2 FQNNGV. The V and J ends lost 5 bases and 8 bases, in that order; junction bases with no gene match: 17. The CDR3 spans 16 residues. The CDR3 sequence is CASSLNRGGSSEGYTF. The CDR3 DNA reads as TGTGCCAGCAGCCTGAACAGGGGAGGATCTTCGGAGGGCTACACCTTC.

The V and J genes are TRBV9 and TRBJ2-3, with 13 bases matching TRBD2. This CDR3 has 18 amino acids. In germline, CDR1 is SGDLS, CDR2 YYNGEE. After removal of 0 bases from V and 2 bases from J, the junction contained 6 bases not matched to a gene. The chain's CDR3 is CASSVGTSGGEATDTQYF. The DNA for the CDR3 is TGTGCCAGCAGCGTAGGGACTAGCGGGGGAGAAGCCACAGATACGCAGTATTTT.

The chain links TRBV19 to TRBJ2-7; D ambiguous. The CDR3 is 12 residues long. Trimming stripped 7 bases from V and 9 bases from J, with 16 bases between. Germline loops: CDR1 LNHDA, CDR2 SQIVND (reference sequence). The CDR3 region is CASTDGLQLQYF. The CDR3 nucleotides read TGTGCCAGTACGGACGGATTACAGTTGCAGTACTTC.